This T cell receptor (beta chain) was documented in a study of memory CD4+ T cells and cytomegalovirus serostatus. V shed 2 bases and J shed 7 bases, with 15 bases lying between them. There are 15 residues in the CDR3. Germline CDR1 reads GTSNPN; CDR2 reads SVGIG (reference sequence). The sort gate was single viable CD3+CD4+CD8-CD45RO+ cells for memory CD4+ T cells. Some clones are missing from TCRdb's copy, which holds only in-frame ones; the method was immunoSEQ multiplex PCR. The data contain over 25,000 clones, 60% to 85% of them singletons. Sequencing was carried out using memory CD4+ T cells from blood. The chain links TRBV30 to TRBJ1-6, with D perhaps TRBD1 (5 bases). This clonotype originated in an adult in good health and CMV-seronegative. The CDR3 loop is CAWSLTRWGNSPLHF. The CDR3, as DNA: TGTGCCTGGAGTTTGACACGGTGGGGGAATTCACCCCTCCACTTT.